This T cell receptor beta chain was identified during a study of response to subunit inactivated influenza vaccine. General study results and limits: T cells newly recruited by each seasonal influenza vaccination are few, the authors suggested.

About this clonotype itself: Its specificity is not known.

TCRdb reprocessed the RT-PCR reads with MiXCR, giving one entry per CDR3 protein. The sample contains 530,000 or so distinct CDR3 sequences, 12% of which appear only once. The CDR3 totals 15 residues. V lost 3 bases and J lost 11; bases outside the gene matches: 15. Germline CDR1 SGHTA, CDR2 FQGNSA. This TCR was sampled from a man between 50 and 59 years old who received an inactivated influenza vaccine. The chain carries TRBV7-2 and TRBJ1-1; TRBD1 matches 7 bases. The sequences come from PBMCs from blood, collected on the day of vaccination. CDR3 sequence reads: CASSLIELDRRTAFF. The CDR3 region has the DNA TGTGCCAGCAGCTTGATCGAACTGGACAGGAGGACGGCTTTCTTT.